These 24 T cell receptor beta chains were sequenced from one sample in a study of T cell responses to AZD1222 COVID-19 vaccine (dated by TCRdb to about 2021). Libraries were constructed by the immunoSEQ multiplex PCR assay. Not all clones reach the TCRdb copy of this immuneACCESS table, which keeps in-frame sequences only. Checked studies attribute under half of the gap to unresolved V genes and leave the rest unexplained. Within this sample are approximately 160,000 clones, with more than 85% of them counted one time only. The ten largest clones capture approximately 0.88% of the sample. The time point label for this specimen denotes: baseline before first vaccination. The sequences come from peripheral blood, collected on day 0 of AZD1222 vaccination. The receptor source for this set is an adult in good health.

The chain has TRBV27 and TRBJ2-3; no definite D call. There are 13 residues in the CDR3. Trimming pared 2 bases from V and 6 bases from J, leaving 9 bases between. Germline V gene lookup returns CDR1 MNHEY and CDR2 SMNVEV (reference sequence). CDR3 amino acids: CASSLSFSDTQYF. The CDR3 coding sequence is TGTGCCAGCAGTTTAAGTTTCTCGGATACGCAGTATTTT.

This chain connects TRBV5-4 to TRBJ2-1; TRBD2 matches at 7 bases. The CDR3 is made up of 12 amino acids. The V and J ends lost 4 bases and 12 bases, in that order; junction bases with no gene match: 7. Germline V gene data show CDR1 as SGHNT and CDR2 as YYREEE (reference sequence). CDR3 in amino acids: CASSPAGRGQFF. CDR3 nucleotide sequence: TGTGCCAGCAGCCCCGCGGGGAGGGGGCAGTTCTTC.

In this sample, this clone turned up once. V usage is TRBV12-3 or TRBV12-4 and J usage is TRBJ2-7; D uncertain. The CDR3 covers 12 residues. The V and J ends lost 2 bases and 4 bases respectively, with 6 bases between them. The DNA of the CDR3 is TGTGCCAGCAGTTTATCTTTATACGAGCAGTACTTC. Translating gives CASSLSLYEQYF.

V gene TRBV6-1 combines with J gene TRBJ1-6; TRBD1 matches at 10 bases. The V segment lost 2 bases and the J segment 6 bases; nucleotides outside the gene matches: 1. Germline V gives CDR1 MNHNS, CDR2 SASEGT. This CDR3 is built from 15 residues. In DNA form, the CDR3 reads TGTGCCAGCAGTGAACGACAGGGGGCTAATTCACCCCTCCACTTT. It yields the protein CASSERQGANSPLHF.

The chain is built from TRBV5-4 and TRBJ1-1, with 7 bases lining up with TRBD1. The CDR3 totals 15 residues. Germline-derived CDR1 and CDR2 are SGHNT and YYREEE (reference sequence). Losses at the gene ends were 4 bases for V and 11 bases for J; bases not matched to a gene: 17. The CDR3 loop reads CASSKDQTGEEGAFF. The DNA for the CDR3 is TGTGCCAGCAGCAAGGATCAAACAGGGGAAGAGGGGGCTTTCTTT. Complete variable domain (other parts from reference TRBV5-4 and TRBJ1-1): ETGVTQSPTHLIKTRGQQVTLRCSSQSGHNTVSWYQQALGQGPQFIFQYYREEENGRGNFPPRFSGLQFPNYSSELNVNALELDDSALYLCASSKDQTGEEGAFFGQGTRLTVV.

The genes are TRBV30 and TRBJ1-5, with a possible D match to TRBD1 (6 bases). V was trimmed by 1 base and J by 6 bases, leaving 16 bases between them. The germline CDR1 and CDR2 sequences are GTSNPN and SVGIG (reference sequence). CDR3 size: 15 residues. The CDR3 region has the DNA TGTGCCTGGAGTGGGTCGCTCAGGGGAAGTCAGCCCCAGCATTTT. This encodes CAWSGSLRGSQPQHF.

The chain joins TRBV11-2 to TRBJ2-2; TRBD2 aligns across 12 bases. V was clipped by 4 bases and J by 8 bases; unmatched bases: 8. Germline CDR1 is SGHAT and CDR2 is FQNNGV. The CDR3 consists of 16 residues. CDR3 nucleotide sequence: TGTGCCAGCAGCTCGAGACTAGCGGGGGACCTTGGGGAGCTGTTTTTT. Translating it yields CASSSRLAGDLGELFF.

V and J are TRBV5-1 and TRBJ2-3; D unclear. This CDR3 spans 15 amino acids. CDR1 is SGHRS and CDR2 is YFSETQ in the germline V gene. V was shortened by 7 bases and J by 2 bases, with 17 bases between the two germline ends. CDR3 coding DNA: TGCGCCAGCCGAGTGACGAAACTCTCCACAGATACGCAGTATTTT. It yields the protein CASRVTKLSTDTQYF.

The V gene is TRBV6-2 or TRBV6-3, the J gene TRBJ2-6, with 8 bases matching TRBD2. From germline, CDR1 is MNHEY and CDR2 SVGEGT. Unmatched junction bases numbered 12, after V lost 0 bases and J lost 2 bases. The CDR3 consists of 20 residues. The chain's CDR3 is CASSYSNGGARRAGANVLTF. CDR3 bases: TGTGCCAGCAGTTACTCGAACGGGGGGGCCCGAAGGGCTGGGGCCAACGTCCTGACTTTC.

The V call is TRBV2, the J call TRBJ2-7; D gene ambiguous. Trimming took off 2 bases at V and 6 bases at J, with 14 bases between the two ends. In germline, CDR1 is SNHLY, CDR2 FYNNEI. The CDR3 runs to 14 residues. The CDR3 coding sequence is TGTGCCAGCAGTGAACAAGGGTATGGCGGCGAGCAGTACTTC. Its protein product is CASSEQGYGGEQYF.

Note on this clone: The junction departs from the called germline gene at one end, perhaps through a read error. The genes are TRBV2 and TRBJ1-2; 10 bases map to TRBD1. Germline V gene data show CDR1 as SNHLY and CDR2 as FYNNEI. This CDR3 spans 14 amino acids. The CDR3 bases are TGTGCCAGCAAAACGGGGACAGGGGACTACGGCTACACCTTC. It is translated as CASKTGTGDYGYTF.

The V and J genes are TRBV5-1 and TRBJ2-5; 8 positions agree with TRBD1. J lost 0 bases, V lost 4 bases, and 8 bases had no gene match. The CDR3 is 16 residues long. Looked up from germline, CDR1 is SGHRS and CDR2 is YFSETQ. In nucleotides, the CDR3 is TGCGCCAGCAGCCCCAATAGACAGGGGTACCAAGAGACCCAGTACTTC. It translates to CASSPNRQGYQETQYF.

V gene TRBV3-1 (or the pseudogene TRBV3-2) combines with J gene TRBJ2-5; TRBD2 aligns across 12 bases. J was trimmed by 6 bases and V by 1 base; bases with no gene match: 3. The germline V gene encodes CDR1 LGHDT and CDR2 YNNKEL (reference sequence). CDR3 size: 15 residues. CDR3 residues: CASSQASGGAKTQYF. CDR3 nucleotides: TGTGCCAGCAGCCAAGCTAGCGGGGGGGCCAAGACCCAGTACTTC.

V gene TRBV14 combines with J gene TRBJ2-6, with a weak D call TRBD1 (5 bases). Trimming removed 0 bases at V and 2 bases at J, with 11 bases between. The CDR3 is 17 residues long. Germline loops: CDR1 SGHDN, CDR2 FVKESK. Here the CDR3 reads CASSQDILQAGANVLTF. CDR3 bases: TGTGCCAGCAGCCAAGACATTTTACAGGCTGGGGCCAACGTCCTGACTTTC.

The V and J genes are TRBV11-3 and TRBJ1-1; D unclear. V was clipped by 3 bases and J by 0 bases, with 8 bases between them. The CDR3 is 14 residues long. CDR1 and CDR2 from the germline V gene are SGHNT and YENEEA. As DNA, the CDR3 is TGTGCCAGCAGCTTTTCGGGGATGAACACTGAAGCTTTCTTT. Its translation is CASSFSGMNTEAFF.

This clone was detected many times. The genes are TRBV10-3 and TRBJ2-7; D remains unclear. V was clipped by 4 bases and J by 4 bases, with 17 bases between them. The germline CDR1 and CDR2 sequences are ENHRY and SYGVKD. CDR3 length equals 15 residues. For the CDR3, the DNA is TGTGCCATCAGTGTAATGGGCGTGGACGGGTACGAGCAGTACTTC. As protein: CAISVMGVDGYEQYF.

V usage is TRBV19 and J usage is TRBJ2-2; 7 bases match TRBD1. The V and J ends lost 5 bases and 8 bases, in that order; junction bases with no gene match: 23. The germline V gene has CDR1 LNHDA and CDR2 SQIVND (reference sequence). CDR3 size: 19 residues. CDR3: CASSVIGQVPLFDRGELFF. As DNA, the CDR3 is TGTGCCAGTAGTGTAATAGGACAGGTCCCCCTGTTTGACCGGGGGGAGCTGTTTTTT.

The chain couples TRBV30 to TRBJ2-3; 9 bases agree with TRBD2. The trim removed 3 bases at V and 4 bases at J, leaving 5 bases unmatched. Germline CDR1 GTSNPN, CDR2 SVGIG (reference sequence). The CDR3 runs to 14 residues. CDR3 amino acids: CAWSASGGSDTQYF. CDR3 DNA: TGTGCCTGGAGCGCAAGCGGGGGGTCAGATACGCAGTATTTT. The entire variable domain, with the rest obtained from reference TRBV30 and TRBJ2-3, is as follows: SQTIHQWPATLVQPVGSPLSLECTVEGTSNPNLYWYRQAAGRGLQLLFYSVGIGQISSEVPQNLSASRPQDRQFILSSKKLLLSDSGFYLCAWSASGGSDTQYFGPGTRLTVL.

The chain recombines TRBV7-2 with TRBJ2-5; D ambiguous. Trimming took 5 bases from V and 5 from J, leaving 18 bases between them. This CDR3 comprises 15 residues. The germline CDR1 and CDR2 sequences are SGHTA and FQGNSA. This CDR3 reads CASSIPGGRSETQYF. DNA of the CDR3: TGTGCCAGCAGCATCCCTGGCGGCAGAAGTGAGACCCAGTACTTC.

The chain is built from TRBV28 and TRBJ1-2; TRBD1 might be the D (6 bases). V was shortened by 6 bases and J by 6 bases, with 20 bases between the two germline ends. The CDR3 is 15 amino acids. The germline CDR1 and CDR2 sequences are MDHEN and SYDVKM. The CDR3 bases are TGTGCCAGCAGATCGGGCCCAGTTAGGGGGGATGGCTACACCTTC. Its translation: CASRSGPVRGDGYTF.

This chain joins TRBV6-1 and TRBJ2-7, with D maybe TRBD1 (5 bases). This CDR3 is built from 15 residues. The germline CDR1 and CDR2 sequences are MNHNS and SASEGT. The V and J ends lost 2 bases and 2 bases respectively, with 13 bases between them. The chain's CDR3 is CASSEPEAGPYEQYF. CDR3 coding DNA: TGTGCCAGCAGTGAACCCGAGGCAGGGCCCTACGAGCAGTACTTC.

V gene TRBV3-1 (or the pseudogene TRBV3-2) combines with J gene TRBJ2-7; maybe TRBD2 (5 bases). The CDR3 totals 14 residues. Germline V gives CDR1 LGHDT, CDR2 YNNKEL (reference sequence). The V end lost 0 bases, the J end lost 3 bases, and 9 bases lay between the germline ends. The CDR3 spells CASSQDVAGYEQYF. In nucleotides, the CDR3 is TGTGCCAGCAGCCAAGATGTCGCGGGCTACGAGCAGTACTTC.

The chain carries TRBV28 and TRBJ2-5, with 8 bases that match TRBD2. The length of the CDR3 is 18 residues. Trimming took 1 base from V and 0 from J; bases not matched to a gene: 10. Germline V gives CDR1 MDHEN, CDR2 SYDVKM. The CDR3: CASSLFAIWRGDQETQYF. The CDR3 DNA follows: TGTGCCAGCAGTTTATTTGCCATTTGGCGGGGGGACCAAGAGACCCAGTACTTC.

The chain joins TRBV14 to TRBJ1-3; D is ambiguous. The V end lost 4 bases, the J end lost 0 bases, and 13 bases lay between the germline ends. The CDR3 spans 16 residues. Germline values: CDR1 SGHDN, CDR2 FVKESK. CDR3 in DNA: TGTGCCAGCAGCCCCCTTGGACTGGTCTCTGGAAACACCATATATTTT. Its translation is CASSPLGLVSGNTIYF.